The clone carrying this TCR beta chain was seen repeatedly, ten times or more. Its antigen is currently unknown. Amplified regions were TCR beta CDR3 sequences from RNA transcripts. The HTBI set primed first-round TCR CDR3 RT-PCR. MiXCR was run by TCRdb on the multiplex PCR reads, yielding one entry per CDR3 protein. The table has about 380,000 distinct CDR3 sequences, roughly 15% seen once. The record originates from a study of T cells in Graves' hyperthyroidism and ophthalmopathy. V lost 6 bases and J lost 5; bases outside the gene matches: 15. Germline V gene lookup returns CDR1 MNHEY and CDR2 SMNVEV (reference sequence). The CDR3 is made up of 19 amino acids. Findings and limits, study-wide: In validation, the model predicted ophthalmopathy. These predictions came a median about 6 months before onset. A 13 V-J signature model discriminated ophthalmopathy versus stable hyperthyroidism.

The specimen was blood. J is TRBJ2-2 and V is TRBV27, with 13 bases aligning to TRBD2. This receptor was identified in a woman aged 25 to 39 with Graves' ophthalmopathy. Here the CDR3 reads CASRNGLAGAPSGTGELFF. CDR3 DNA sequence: TGTGCCAGCAGAAACGGACTAGCGGGGGCCCCTAGTGGGACCGGGGAGCTGTTTTTT.